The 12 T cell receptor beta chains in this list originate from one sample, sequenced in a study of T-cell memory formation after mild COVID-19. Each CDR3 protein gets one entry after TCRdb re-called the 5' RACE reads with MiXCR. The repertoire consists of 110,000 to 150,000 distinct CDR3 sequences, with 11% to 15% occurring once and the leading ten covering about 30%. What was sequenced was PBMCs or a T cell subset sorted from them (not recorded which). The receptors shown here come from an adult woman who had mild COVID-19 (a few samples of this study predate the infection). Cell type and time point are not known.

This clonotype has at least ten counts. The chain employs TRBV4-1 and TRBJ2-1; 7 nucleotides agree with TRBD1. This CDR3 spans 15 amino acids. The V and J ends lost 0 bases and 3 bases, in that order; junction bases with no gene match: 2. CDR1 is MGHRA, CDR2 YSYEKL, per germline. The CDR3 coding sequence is TGCGCCAGCAGCCAAGATCGGACAGGCTACAATGAGCAGTTCTTC. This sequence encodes CASSQDRTGYNEQFF.

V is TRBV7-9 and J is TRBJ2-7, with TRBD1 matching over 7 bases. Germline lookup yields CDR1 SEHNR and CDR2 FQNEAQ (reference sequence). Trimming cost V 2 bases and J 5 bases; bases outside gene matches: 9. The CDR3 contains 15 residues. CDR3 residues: CASSLRSRQGDEQYF. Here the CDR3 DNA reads TGTGCCAGCAGCTTACGATCCAGACAGGGCGACGAGCAGTACTTC.

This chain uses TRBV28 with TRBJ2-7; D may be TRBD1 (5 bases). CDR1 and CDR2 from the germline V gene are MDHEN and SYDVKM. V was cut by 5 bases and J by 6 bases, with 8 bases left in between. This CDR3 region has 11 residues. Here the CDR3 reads CASSPRAEQYF. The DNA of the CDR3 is TGTGCCAGCAGTCCCAGGGCCGAGCAGTACTTC. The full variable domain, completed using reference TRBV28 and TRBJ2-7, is DVKVTQSSRYLVKRTGEKVFLECVQDMDHENMFWYRQDPGLGLRLIYFSYDVKMKEKGDIPEGYSVSREKKERFSLILESASTNQTSMYLCASSPRAEQYFGPGTRLTVT.

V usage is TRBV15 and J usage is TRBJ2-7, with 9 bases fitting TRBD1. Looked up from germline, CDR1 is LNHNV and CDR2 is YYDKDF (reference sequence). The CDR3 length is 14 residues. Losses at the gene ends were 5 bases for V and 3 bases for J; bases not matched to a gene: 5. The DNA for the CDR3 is TGTGCCACCAGCCTCGGACAGGGGTTCTACGAGCAGTACTTC. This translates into CATSLGQGFYEQYF.

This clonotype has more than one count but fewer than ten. The CDR3 DNA follows: TGTGCCAGCAGTCTATCGAGGAAATACAGGGTGGTTCAGCCCCAGCATTTT. Translated, it gives CASSLSRKYRVVQPQHF. V gene TRBV12-3 or TRBV12-4 combines with J gene TRBJ1-5, with D tentatively TRBD1 (6 bases). V lost 5 bases, J lost 6 bases, and 23 bases lay in between. The length of the CDR3 is 17 residues.

Here the CDR3 DNA reads TGTGCCAGCTACATGGGGGTGAACACTGAAGCTTTCTTT. This sequence encodes CASYMGVNTEAFF. V is TRBV18 and J is TRBJ1-1, with D tentatively TRBD1 (5 bases). The CDR3 runs 13 residues. The V end was cut by 7 bases, the J end by 0 bases, with 9 bases between. The germline V gene has CDR1 KGHSH and CDR2 LQKENI.

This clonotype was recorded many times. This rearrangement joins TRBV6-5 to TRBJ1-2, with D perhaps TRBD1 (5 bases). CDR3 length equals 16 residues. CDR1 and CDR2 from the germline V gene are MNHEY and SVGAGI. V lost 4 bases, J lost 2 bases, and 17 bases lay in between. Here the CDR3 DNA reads TGTGCCAGCAGTTCACCTCCGGGACTCCTGAACTATGGCTACACCTTC. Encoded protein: CASSSPPGLLNYGYTF.

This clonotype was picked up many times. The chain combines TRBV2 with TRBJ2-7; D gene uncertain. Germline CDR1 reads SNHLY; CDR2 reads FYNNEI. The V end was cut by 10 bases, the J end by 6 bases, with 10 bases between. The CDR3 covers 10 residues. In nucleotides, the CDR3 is TGTGCCATCTTAGCAGGCGAGCAGTACTTC. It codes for CAILAGEQYF.

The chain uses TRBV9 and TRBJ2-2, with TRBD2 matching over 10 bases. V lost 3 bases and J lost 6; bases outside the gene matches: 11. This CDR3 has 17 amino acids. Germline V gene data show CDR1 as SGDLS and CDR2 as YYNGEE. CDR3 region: CASSAPGSGGNPGELFF. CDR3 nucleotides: TGTGCCAGCAGCGCCCCCGGTAGCGGGGGGAATCCCGGGGAGCTGTTTTTT.

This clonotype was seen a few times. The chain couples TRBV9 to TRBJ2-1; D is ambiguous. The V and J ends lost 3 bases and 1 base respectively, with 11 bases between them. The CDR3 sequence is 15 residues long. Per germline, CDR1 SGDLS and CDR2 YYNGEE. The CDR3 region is CASSASSSSYNEQFF. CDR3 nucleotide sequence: TGTGCCAGCAGCGCCTCTTCTAGTTCCTACAATGAGCAGTTCTTC.

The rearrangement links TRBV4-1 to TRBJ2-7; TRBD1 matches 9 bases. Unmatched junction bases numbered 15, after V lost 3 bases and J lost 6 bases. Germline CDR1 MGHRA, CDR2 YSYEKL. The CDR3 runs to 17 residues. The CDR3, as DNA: TGCGCCAGCAGCCAGGCTACAGGGGGCGGGTTCTTGGGCGAGCAGTACTTC. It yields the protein CASSQATGGGFLGEQYF.

CDR3 DNA sequence: TGTGCCAGCAGCTTAGTCACCGGCGGGACCTACAATGAGCAGTTCTTC. It yields the protein CASSLVTGGTYNEQFF. The chain is built from TRBV11-2 and TRBJ2-1, with a tentative D call TRBD2 (6 bases). The V end was cut by 1 base, the J end by 2 bases, with 12 bases between. From germline, CDR1 is SGHAT and CDR2 FQNNGV. The CDR3 extends over 16 amino acids.